Here is one T cell receptor (beta chain) with its context. As yet, its antigen is unknown. These data originate in a study of tissue T cells after allogeneic stem cell transplantation. Overall study: Several unmodified and three CD34-selected T-cell-depleted grafts went to graft-versus-host disease patients. Tissue samples with histologically apparent lymphocytes on H&E review were prioritized for sequencing. Overall study findings and caveats: The study did not identify alloreactive or antigen-specific tissue TCRs, and some clones might be persisting host cells. Blood and spleen captured only part of the tissue TCR repertoire.

The V gene lost 4 bases and the J gene lost 4 bases, with 8 bases spanning the gap. This CDR3 has 13 amino acids. Germline V CDR1 and CDR2: SNHLY, FYNNEI. Steroid-refractory graft-versus-host disease after allogeneic hematopoietic cell transplant qualified adults for prospective research-autopsy enrollment. Produced via immunoSEQ multiplex PCR; TCRdb's table is partial and in-frame only. Of a few thousand clones listed, 74% are singletons. The sample was left colon tissue, taken at autopsy. This receptor was identified in an older male patient with steroid-refractory graft-versus-host disease after an allogeneic stem cell transplant. Some T cells may be provided by the graft donor. This chain uses TRBV2 with TRBJ1-5; D gene unclear. CDR3: CASSGIRNQPQHF. In DNA form, the CDR3 reads TGTGCCAGCAGTGGGATTCGAAATCAGCCCCAGCATTTT.